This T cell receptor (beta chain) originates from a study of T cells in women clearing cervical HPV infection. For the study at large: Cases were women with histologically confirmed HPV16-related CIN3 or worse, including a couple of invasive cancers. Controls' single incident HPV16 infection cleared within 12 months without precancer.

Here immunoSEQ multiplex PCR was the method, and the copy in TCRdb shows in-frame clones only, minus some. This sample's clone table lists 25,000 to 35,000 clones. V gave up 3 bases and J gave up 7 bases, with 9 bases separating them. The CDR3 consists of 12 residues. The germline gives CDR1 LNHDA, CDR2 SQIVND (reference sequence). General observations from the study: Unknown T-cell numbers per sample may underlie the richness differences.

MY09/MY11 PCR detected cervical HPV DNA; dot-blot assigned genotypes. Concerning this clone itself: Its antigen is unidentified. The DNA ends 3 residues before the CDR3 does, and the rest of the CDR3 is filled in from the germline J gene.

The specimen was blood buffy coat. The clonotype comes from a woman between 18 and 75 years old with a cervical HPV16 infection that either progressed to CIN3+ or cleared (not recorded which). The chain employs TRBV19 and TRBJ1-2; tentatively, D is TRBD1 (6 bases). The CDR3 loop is CASSISGVGYTF. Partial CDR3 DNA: TGTGCCAGTAGTATTTCAGGGGTTGGC.